This section outlines one T cell receptor (beta chain) sequence together with its context. Its antigen is undetermined. Construction of TCR beta libraries relied on iRepertoire HTBI primers and on Arm-PCR targeting CDR3 regions. TCRdb analysed the multiplex PCR reads with MiXCR anew, one entry per CDR3 protein. Of 250,000 to 400,000 distinct CDR3 sequences in the sample, approximately 20% are singletons; the top ten hold less than 45%. CDR3 size: 15 residues. Trimming left V 3 bases short and J 1 base short, with 12 bases between. Germline-derived CDR1 and CDR2 are SEHNR and FQNEAQ (reference sequence). The time point was: newly diagnosed GD, antithyroid drugs for less than 3 months. RNA from PBMCs was the source of the TCR library. The data belong to a study of regulatory T cells in long-lasting Graves disease. Study-wide context: Newly diagnosed Graves' patients had under 3 months of antithyroid drugs. General observations from the study: Among samples with persistent disease, TRBV28, TRBJ1-2 and TRBJ2-5 were favored. Persistent Graves' patients showed a TCR diversity that was lower than that of newly diagnosed ones.

The sequencing here drew on peripheral blood mononuclear cells (PBMCs), taken at new diagnosis, from a patient treated with antithyroid drugs. This clonotype was obtained from a female donor with Graves disease. This chain links TRBV7-9 with TRBJ1-1, with a possible D match to TRBD1 (6 bases). CDR3 DNA sequence: TGTGCCAGCAGCTTGGCTGGACAGCCGAACACTGAAGCTTTCTTT. Residues: CASSLAGQPNTEAFF.